This T cell receptor (beta chain) was documented in a study of blood T cells in healthy people across ages. A J-beta primer mix and a sample-barcoded 5' primer were used in a second PCR of roughly 7 to 12 cycles. All samples gave at least 3 million CDR3-containing paired-end reads. TCRdb reanalysed the 5' RACE reads using MiXCR and keeps one entry per CDR3 protein. The sample consists of 890,000 or so distinct CDR3 sequences, approximately 59% of them appearing once. This CDR3 comprises 14 residues. The V gene lost 7 bases and the J gene lost 8 bases, with 17 bases spanning the gap. The chain uses TRBV12-3 or TRBV12-4 and TRBJ2-2; D may be TRBD2 (6 bases). This TCR was recovered from a young man in good health. The sample was blood. The CDR3 nucleotides are TGTGCCAGCAACCGAGGAGGGAGGTTGGGGGAGCTGTTTTTT. Translating gives CASNRGGRLGELFF.